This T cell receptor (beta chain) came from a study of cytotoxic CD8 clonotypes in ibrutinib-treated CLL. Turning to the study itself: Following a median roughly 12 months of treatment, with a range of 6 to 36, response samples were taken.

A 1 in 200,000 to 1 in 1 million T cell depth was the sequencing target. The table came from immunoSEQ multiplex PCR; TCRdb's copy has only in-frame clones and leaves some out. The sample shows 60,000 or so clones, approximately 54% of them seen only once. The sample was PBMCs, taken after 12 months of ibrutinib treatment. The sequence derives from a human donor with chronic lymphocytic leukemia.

CDR3: CASSLVDRGKTQYF. The CDR3 region has the DNA TGTGCCAGCAGCTTAGTTGACAGGGGGAAGACCCAGTACTTC. The chain joins TRBV7-2 to TRBJ2-5; 9 nucleotides align to TRBD1. The ends lost 1 base at V and 6 bases at J; junction bases unmatched: 3. Germline assignment: CDR1 SGHTA and CDR2 FQGNSA. The CDR3 loop spans 14 amino acids.